These 21 T cell receptor beta chains were sequenced from one sample in a study of blood T cell repertoires in COVID-19. Profiling relied on immunoSEQ multiplex PCR, and the TCRdb table lists in-frame clones only, not all of them. The sample carries 170,000 or so clones, approximately 90% recorded once. Sequencing input: peripheral blood. All receptors come from a man between 50 and 59 years old with acute or convalescent COVID-19.

V is TRBV10-3 and J is TRBJ2-5; TRBD2 matches 12 bases. CDR3 size: 12 residues. V lost 10 bases and J lost 5; bases outside the gene matches: 2. CDR1 and CDR2 (germline): ENHRY, SYGVKD. The CDR3: CATGTSGETQYF. The CDR3, as DNA: TGTGCCACCGGGACTAGCGGGGAGACCCAGTACTTC.

In DNA form, the CDR3 reads TGTGCCACCGCATCGACAGGGTGGGATGGCTATGGCTACACCTTC. Protein product: CATASTGWDGYGYTF. The V and J genes are TRBV5-5 and TRBJ1-2; 7 bases align to TRBD1. Germline V gene sequence: CDR1 SGHKS, CDR2 YYEKEE (reference sequence). CDR3 size: 15 residues. After removal of 9 bases from V and 4 bases from J, the junction contained 15 bases not matched to a gene.

The chain uses TRBV10-3 and TRBJ2-7; possible D gene TRBD1, 6 bases. The germline CDR1 and CDR2 sequences are ENHRY and SYGVKD. The CDR3 totals 14 residues. Trimming pared 10 bases from V and 5 bases from J, leaving 21 bases between. The CDR3 DNA is TGTGCCACCGCCCTTCGACAGGCAGGGGACGAGCAGTACTTC. Translation: CATALRQAGDEQYF.

V gene TRBV2 combines with J gene TRBJ1-6; the match to TRBD1 covers 10 bases. The V and J ends lost 6 bases and 6 bases, in that order; junction bases with no gene match: 8. The germline gives CDR1 SNHLY, CDR2 FYNNEI. This CDR3 has 16 residues. The CDR3: CASREVGQGFNSPLHF. The CDR3 nucleotides read TGTGCCAGCAGGGAGGTGGGACAGGGGTTTAATTCACCCCTCCACTTT.

Only a few counts were recorded for this clone. The chain links TRBV19 to TRBJ2-6; D gene uncertain. There are 16 residues in the CDR3. CDR1 is LNHDA and CDR2 is SQIVND in the germline V gene (reference sequence). V lost 2 bases and J 0 bases, leaving 8 bases between the germline ends. The CDR3, as DNA: TGTGCCAGTAGTATACTGGAGTTCTCTGGGGCCAACGTCCTGACTTTC. Protein: CASSILEFSGANVLTF.

This chain links TRBV6-5 with TRBJ1-5; D might be TRBD1 (5 bases). With 6 bases removed from V and 3 bases from J, the gap between germline ends came to 15 bases. Per germline, CDR1 MNHEY and CDR2 SVGAGI. This CDR3 is 15 amino acids long. This CDR3 is CASSLGGGNNQPQHF. The CDR3, as DNA: TGTGCCAGCAGCCTTGGCGGGGGGAACAATCAGCCCCAGCATTTT.

This clone was recorded once. V is TRBV5-4 and J is TRBJ1-4, with 7 bases identical to TRBD1. V gave up 5 bases and J gave up 4 bases; unmatched junction bases: 5. CDR1 and CDR2 from the germline V gene are SGHNT and YYREEE (reference sequence). This CDR3 comprises 14 residues. CDR3 in amino acids: CASSPGQNNEKLFF. CDR3 bases: TGTGCCAGCAGTCCGGGACAGAATAATGAAAAACTGTTTTTT.

The chain recombines TRBV3-1 (or the pseudogene TRBV3-2) with TRBJ2-7, with D perhaps matching TRBD1 (6 bases). The CDR3 is 16 residues long. CDR1 is LGHDT, CDR2 YNNKEL, per germline (reference sequence). The germline V and J ends were trimmed by 3 bases and 2 bases, with 17 bases remaining between them. The CDR3 nucleotides read TGTGCCAGCAGCCATGTAATTGACAGGCACGCCTACGAGCAGTACTTC. Its protein product is CASSHVIDRHAYEQYF.

The chain employs TRBV6-5 and TRBJ1-1; 8 bases match TRBD1. CDR3 length: 14 residues. Germline CDR1 and CDR2: MNHEY and SVGAGI. The junction had 7 bases not matched to a gene; V was cut back by 7 bases and J by 3 bases. CDR3 bases: TGTGCCAGCATGATACAGGGGGGAGACACTGAAGCTTTCTTT. It codes for CASMIQGGDTEAFF.

The chain links TRBV19 to TRBJ2-7, with a weak D call TRBD2 (5 bases). V lost 4 bases and J 6 bases, leaving 19 bases between the germline ends. This CDR3 spans 15 amino acids. Germline-derived CDR1 and CDR2 are LNHDA and SQIVND (reference sequence). Written as DNA, the CDR3 is TGTGCCAGTAGTAAGGGTACCTCCGGGGTTGCCGAGCAGTACTTC. Translation gives CASSKGTSGVAEQYF.

This sequence joins TRBV6-1 and TRBJ1-1; 10 bases fit TRBD1. The CDR3 spans 14 residues. With 2 bases clipped from V and 5 bases from J, the junction kept 2 bases outside the gene matches. The germline gives CDR1 MNHNS, CDR2 SASEGT. CDR3 coding DNA: TGTGCCAGCAGTGAACGGACAGGGGGGACTGAAGCTTTCTTT. Protein product: CASSERTGGTEAFF.

J is TRBJ2-6 and V is TRBV7-9; TRBD1 matches 9 bases. CDR3 length: 16 residues. Per germline, CDR1 SEHNR and CDR2 FQNEAQ (reference sequence). Losses at the gene ends were 5 bases for V and 4 bases for J; bases not matched to a gene: 6. DNA of the CDR3: TGTGCCAGCAGCCAACACAGGGGGCCGGGGGCCAACGTCCTGACTTTC. Translated: CASSQHRGPGANVLTF.

V gene TRBV10-3 combines with J gene TRBJ1-2, with 7 bases matching TRBD1. CDR1 and CDR2 (germline): ENHRY, SYGVKD. The ends lost 6 bases at V and 1 base at J; junction bases unmatched: 11. This CDR3 spans 16 amino acids. The CDR3 loop is CAIRRDSTLLNYGYTF. The CDR3, as DNA: TGTGCCATCAGAAGGGACAGTACCCTCCTTAACTATGGCTACACCTTC.

This chain uses TRBV5-1 with TRBJ2-5; a possible D gene is TRBD1 (5 bases). Germline V CDR1 and CDR2: SGHRS, YFSETQ. Trimming cost V 4 bases and J 5 bases, with 18 bases left between them. The CDR3 is 15 residues long. The CDR3: CASSPSGATWETQYF. Here the CDR3 DNA reads TGCGCCAGCAGCCCGAGTGGGGCCACTTGGGAGACCCAGTACTTC.

This sequence joins TRBV7-2 and TRBJ2-7; 8 bases fit TRBD1. V was pared by 2 bases and J by 5 bases, with 8 bases of the junction left unmatched. Germline loops: CDR1 SGHTA, CDR2 FQGNSA. This CDR3 is built from 15 residues. The CDR3 here is CASSLLGQGSDEQYV. DNA for the CDR3: TGTGCCAGCAGCTTACTCGGACAGGGATCGGACGAGCAGTACGTC.

V and J are TRBV18 and TRBJ1-2; 8 nucleotides match TRBD1. CDR1 and CDR2 (germline): KGHSH, LQKENI. The ends lost 6 bases at V and 6 bases at J; junction bases unmatched: 6. The CDR3 runs to 13 residues. CDR3 nucleotides: TGTGCCAGCTCGATCGGACAGGGCGATGGCTACACCTTC. This sequence encodes CASSIGQGDGYTF.

This clone has only one observation. The V gene is TRBV7-2, the J gene TRBJ2-7; 7 nucleotides align to TRBD1. Germline loops: CDR1 SGHTA, CDR2 FQGNSA. Unmatched junction bases numbered 6, after V lost 5 bases and J lost 5 bases. This CDR3 has 13 amino acids. The CDR3 DNA follows: TGTGCCAGCAGCCGGGACAGTTACAACGAGCAGTACTTC. It specifies CASSRDSYNEQYF.

J is TRBJ2-1 and V is TRBV6-6; 9 bases agree with TRBD1. CDR3 size: 15 residues. With 6 bases clipped from V and 6 bases from J, the junction kept 9 bases outside the gene matches. Germline loops: CDR1 MNHNY, CDR2 SVGAGI (reference sequence). CDR3 nucleotide sequence: TGTGCCAGCAGCTCAGGACAGGGGAGGTCCAATGAGCAGTTCTTC. Amino acids: CASSSGQGRSNEQFF.

The J gene is TRBJ2-5, the V gene TRBV27; 9 bases are a match to TRBD1. CDR1 is MNHEY, CDR2 SMNVEV, per germline (reference sequence). V lost 4 bases and J lost 2; bases outside the gene matches: 11. This CDR3 region has 17 residues. The CDR3 sequence: CASSYRGRKTLQETQYF. CDR3 nucleotides: TGTGCCAGCAGTTACAGGGGGCGGAAGACATTACAAGAGACCCAGTACTTC.

J is TRBJ2-3 and V is TRBV7-2, with 7 nucleotides matching TRBD2. J gave up 0 bases and V 5 bases, and 8 bases lay outside the gene matches. Per germline, CDR1 SGHTA and CDR2 FQGNSA. This CDR3 contains 16 residues. CDR3 DNA: TGTGCCAGCAGCCTTCTGGGGGGGGGTAGCACAGATACGCAGTATTTT. It yields the protein CASSLLGGGSTDTQYF. The variable domain in full, with the rest retrieved from reference TRBV7-2 and TRBJ2-3, is GAGVSQSPSNKVTEKGKDVELRCDPISGHTALYWYRQSLGQGLEFLIYFQGNSAPDKSGLPSDRFSAERTGGSVSTLTIQRTQQEDSAVYLCASSLLGGGSTDTQYFGPGTRLTVL.

This sequence joins TRBV6-2 or TRBV6-3 and TRBJ1-2, with 8 bases lining up with TRBD1. Per germline, CDR1 MNHEY and CDR2 SVGEGT. The CDR3 runs 12 residues. J gave up 4 bases and V 5 bases, and 0 bases lay outside the gene matches. The DNA of the CDR3 is TGTGCCAGCAGTGGGACAGGCTATGGCTACACCTTC. It is translated as CASSGTGYGYTF.